Reported below is one T cell receptor (beta chain). The target of this receptor is not known. No much larger clone exists at a distance of one base, and base qualities are not known. Whole blood was collected in K2EDTA tubes by collaborating institutions according to the institutions' own protocols. Collaborator samples were shipped for TCRbeta analysis as frozen whole blood, isolated PBMCs, or DNA extracted from either sample type. This sample stems from a study of blood T cell repertoires in COVID-19 (TCRdb year 2020). Study-wide context: Samples from collaborators originated in the United States, Italy and Spain and spanned both the acute and convalescent phases of COVID-19. The material from the prospective study consisted of cDNA or gDNA derived from T cells, B-cell-depleted T cells, or PBMCs. Subjects who had been exposed to COVID-19, were actively infected with it, or had recovered from it provided the deeply sampled blood TCRbeta repertoires that made up the dataset. The repertoires were made available in a free public database intended to serve as a resource for research on the immune response to SARS-CoV-2. The samples were drawn from two sources: the first 160 participants of the ongoing ImmuneRACE study, and some 1,300 subjects contributed by 6 global collaborators. The sample metadata nearly always contained a de-identified subject ID, COVID-19 status, age in years and sex. HLA class I and class II types, where available, came from metadata supplied by the sample provider rather than from assay-based typing.

The immunoSEQ Assay, a bias-controlled multiplex PCR, was used to amplify TCRbeta CDR3 regions from genomic DNA. In the original analysis: The number of nucleated cells in each sample was estimated by amplification of reference gene primers within the assay. To quantify the absolute abundance of each unique TCRbeta CDR3 rearrangement, sequence reads were collapsed and filtered. For each sample, productive Simpson clonality was calculated as the square root of Simpson's diversity index across productive rearrangements. TCRdb stores this immuneACCESS table with in-frame sequences only. Part of the clones is absent; in the studies checked, under half of the shortfall reflects unresolved V genes, and no reason is known for the rest. The V and J calls and the clone size are those of that table, but D and trimming were determined from the DNA. The sample table holds tens of thousands of clones, of which roughly 82% were seen once. Around 5.9% of the sample goes to the ten largest clones.

CDR3 length: 16 amino acids, cysteine to phenylalanine. The sequence is cut down to CDR3 DNA, 48 bases in frame from base 1. Per the germline V gene (reference sequence), MNHNY is the CDR1 and SVGAGI is the CDR2. V gives up 4 bases and J gives up 0 bases, and the segment between their germline ends measures 13 bases. Broader findings and caveats from the paper: The amount of clinical and demographic metadata varied by source and participant and was provided uncurated.

The sequence links TRBV6-6 to TRBJ1-5, with the D gene not confidently named. What was sequenced was peripheral blood. The source is a woman in her sixties with acute or convalescent COVID-19. The DNA sequence reads TGTGCCAGCAGTTCCGGGAGAGGGCTTAGCAATCAGCCCCAGCATTTT. Its amino acids are CASSSGRGLSNQPQHF.